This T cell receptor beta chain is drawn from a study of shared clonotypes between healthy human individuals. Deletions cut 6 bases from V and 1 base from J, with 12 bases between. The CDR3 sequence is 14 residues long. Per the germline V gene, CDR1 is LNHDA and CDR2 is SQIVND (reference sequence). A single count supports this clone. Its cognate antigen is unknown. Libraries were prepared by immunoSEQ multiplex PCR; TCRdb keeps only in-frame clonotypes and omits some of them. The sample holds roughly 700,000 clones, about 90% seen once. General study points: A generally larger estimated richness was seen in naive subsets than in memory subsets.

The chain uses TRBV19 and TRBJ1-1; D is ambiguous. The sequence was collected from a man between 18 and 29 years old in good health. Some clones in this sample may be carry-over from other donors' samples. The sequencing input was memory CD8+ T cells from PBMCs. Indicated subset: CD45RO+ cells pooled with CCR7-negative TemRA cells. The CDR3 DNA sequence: TGTGCCAGTAGGCCTTTTGCGGGGAACACTGAAGCTTTCTTT. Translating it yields CASRPFAGNTEAFF.